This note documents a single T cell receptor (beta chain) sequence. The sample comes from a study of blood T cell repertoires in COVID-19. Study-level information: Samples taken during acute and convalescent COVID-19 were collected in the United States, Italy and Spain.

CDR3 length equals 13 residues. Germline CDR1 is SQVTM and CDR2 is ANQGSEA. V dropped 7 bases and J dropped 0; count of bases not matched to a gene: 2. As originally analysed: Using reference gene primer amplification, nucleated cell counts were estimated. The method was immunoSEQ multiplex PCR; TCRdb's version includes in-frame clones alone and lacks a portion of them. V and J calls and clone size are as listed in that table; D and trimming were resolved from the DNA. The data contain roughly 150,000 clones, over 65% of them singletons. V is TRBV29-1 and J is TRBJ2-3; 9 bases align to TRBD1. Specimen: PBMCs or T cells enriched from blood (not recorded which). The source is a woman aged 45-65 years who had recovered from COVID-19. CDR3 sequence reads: CSGGQGSTDTQYF. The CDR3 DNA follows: TGCAGCGGCGGACAGGGGAGCACAGATACGCAGTATTTT.